This T cell receptor beta chain is drawn from a study of blood T cells in healthy people across ages. The V end lost 1 base, the J end lost 3 bases, and 7 bases lay between the germline ends. The CDR3 consists of 13 residues. Germline CDR1 is SGHRS and CDR2 is YFSETQ. Per sample, extraction of total RNA gave at least 5.5 micrograms in every case. This clonotype was seen a handful of times. Using a J-beta primer mix together with a sample-barcoded 5' primer, a second PCR was run for roughly 7 to 12 cycles. Researchers report that a template-switch adaptor with 12 random nucleotides tagged each cDNA molecule. TCRdb reanalysed the 5' RACE reads using MiXCR and keeps one entry per CDR3 protein. Of roughly 700,000 distinct CDR3 sequences listed, approximately 25% are singletons. The same data also contributed to another study, on T cells of mothers and their children. As reported in that work: A few mothers and their six children, all healthy Caucasians, donated. In unrelated and related pairs, TCR recombination output is shaped in a similar way by thymic selection.

The origin of this receptor is a boy under 18 in good health. This chain links TRBV5-1 with TRBJ2-5, with no clear D. Source material: blood. The CDR3, as DNA: TGCGCCAGCAGCTTGTATGGTAAAGAGACCCAGTACTTC. This codes for CASSLYGKETQYF. Complete variable domain (other parts from reference TRBV5-1 and TRBJ2-5): KAGVTQTPRYLIKTRGQQVTLSCSPISGHRSVSWYQQTPGQGLQFLFEYFSETQRNKGNFPGRFSGRQFSNSRSEMNVSTLELGDSALYLCASSLYGKETQYFGPGTRLLVL.